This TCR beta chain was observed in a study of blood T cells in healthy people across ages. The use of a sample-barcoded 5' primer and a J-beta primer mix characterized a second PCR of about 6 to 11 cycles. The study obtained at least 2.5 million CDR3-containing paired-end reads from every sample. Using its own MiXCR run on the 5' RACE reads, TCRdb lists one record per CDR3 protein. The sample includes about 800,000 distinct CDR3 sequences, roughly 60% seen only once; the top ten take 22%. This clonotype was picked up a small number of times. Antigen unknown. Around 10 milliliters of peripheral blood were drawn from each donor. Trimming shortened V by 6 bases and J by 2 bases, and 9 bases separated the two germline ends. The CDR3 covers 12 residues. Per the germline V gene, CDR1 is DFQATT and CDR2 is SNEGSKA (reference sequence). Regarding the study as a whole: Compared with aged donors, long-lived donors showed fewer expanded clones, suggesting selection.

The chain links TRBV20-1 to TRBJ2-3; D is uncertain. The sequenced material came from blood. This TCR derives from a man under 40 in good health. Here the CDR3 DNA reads TGCAGTGCCCTCGCCTCCACAGATACGCAGTATTTT. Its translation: CSALASTDTQYF.